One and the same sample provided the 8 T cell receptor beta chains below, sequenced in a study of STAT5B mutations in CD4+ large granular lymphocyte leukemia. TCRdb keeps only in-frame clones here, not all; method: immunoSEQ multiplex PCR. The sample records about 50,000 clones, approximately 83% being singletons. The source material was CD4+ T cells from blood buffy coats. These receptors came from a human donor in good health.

CDR3 DNA sequence: TGTGCCAGCAGTCCGAGTTGGGGCGACTACGAGCAGTACTTC. It is translated as CASSPSWGDYEQYF. The chain couples TRBV6-5 to TRBJ2-7; TRBD1 is a possible D gene (5 bases). Trimming took 5 bases from V and 3 from J, leaving 14 bases between them. Germline-derived CDR1 and CDR2 are MNHEY and SVGAGI. The CDR3 is 14 residues long.

The CDR3 DNA reads TGTGCCAGCAGCTTGGCGGGACAGGGGTCTGGAGGCTACACCTTC. Protein: CASSLAGQGSGGYTF. The chain couples TRBV5-4 to TRBJ1-2; TRBD1 matches at 10 bases. With 0 bases clipped from V and 8 bases from J, the junction kept 7 bases outside the gene matches. The CDR3 runs 15 residues. The germline V gene has CDR1 SGHNT and CDR2 YYREEE (reference sequence).

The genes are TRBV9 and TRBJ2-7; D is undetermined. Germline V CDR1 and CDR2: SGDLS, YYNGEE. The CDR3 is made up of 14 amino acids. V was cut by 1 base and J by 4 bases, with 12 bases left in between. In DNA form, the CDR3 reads TGTGCCAGCAGCGTATCTTACTTAGGATACGAGCAGTACTTC. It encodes CASSVSYLGYEQYF.

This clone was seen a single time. The CDR3 DNA sequence: TGTGCCAGCTCACCAAAGGCTAGCGGGAGGGCCGTCACCGGGGAGCTGTTTTTT. It specifies CASSPKASGRAVTGELFF. The V gene is TRBV18, the J gene TRBJ2-2, with 12 bases that match TRBD2. The CDR3 is made up of 18 amino acids. Germline CDR1 and CDR2: KGHSH and LQKENI. V gave up 2 bases and J gave up 4 bases; unmatched junction bases: 8.

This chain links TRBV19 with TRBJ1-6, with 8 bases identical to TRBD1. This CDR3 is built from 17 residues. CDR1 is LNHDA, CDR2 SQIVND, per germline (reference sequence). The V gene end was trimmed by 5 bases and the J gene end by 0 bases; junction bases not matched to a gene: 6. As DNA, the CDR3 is TGTGCCAGTAGTCCATGGACAGGGAGCTCCTATAATTCACCCCTCCACTTT. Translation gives CASSPWTGSSYNSPLHF.

The CDR3, as DNA: TGTGCCAGCAGCTTAGGAGTAAGGGAGGGCAATGAAAAACTGTTTTTT. It encodes CASSLGVREGNEKLFF. The J gene is TRBJ1-4, the V gene TRBV7-2, with D hard to call. CDR3 size: 16 residues. V lost 1 base and J 5 bases, leaving 14 bases between the germline ends. Germline assignment: CDR1 SGHTA and CDR2 FQGNSA.

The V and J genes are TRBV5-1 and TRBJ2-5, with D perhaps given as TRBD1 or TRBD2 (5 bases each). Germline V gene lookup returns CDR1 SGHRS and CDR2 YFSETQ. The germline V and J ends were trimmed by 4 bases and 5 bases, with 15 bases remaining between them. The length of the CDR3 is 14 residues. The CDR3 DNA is TGCGCCAGCAGCCTGCCGGGACGGGTCGAGACCCAGTACTTC. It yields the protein CASSLPGRVETQYF. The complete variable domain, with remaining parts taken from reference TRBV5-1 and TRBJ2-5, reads KAGVTQTPRYLIKTRGQQVTLSCSPISGHRSVSWYQQTPGQGLQFLFEYFSETQRNKGNFPGRFSGRQFSNSRSEMNVSTLELGDSALYLCASSLPGRVETQYFGPGTRLLVL.

The CDR3 loop is CAWSLATYEQYF. CDR3 coding DNA: TGTGCCTGGAGTTTGGCGACTTACGAGCAGTACTTC. The rearrangement links TRBV30 to TRBJ2-7; D is ambiguous. The CDR3 is 12 residues long. Germline CDR1 and CDR2: GTSNPN and SVGIG (reference sequence). V was clipped by 2 bases and J by 4 bases, with 9 bases between them.